This note documents a single T cell receptor beta chain sequence. What it binds is not known. The data stem from a study of PD-1 blockade in classical Hodgkin lymphoma. About the research overall: Nivolumab 3 mg/kg was given intravenously every 2 weeks.

Overall study findings and caveats: Those achieving complete response showed baseline diversity like newly diagnosed patients. TCR diversity rose significantly by C4D1 in CD4+ but not CD8+ cells.

There are 10 residues in the CDR3. Germline assignment: CDR1 PRHDT and CDR2 FYEKMQ (reference sequence). The V end was cut by 10 bases, the J end by 0 bases, with 4 bases between. All the patients suffered relapse after autologous stem cell transplantation, and brentuximab vedotin exposure differed. The method was immunoSEQ multiplex PCR; TCRdb's version includes in-frame clones alone and lacks a portion of them. The sample lists more than 45,000 clones, around 66% occurring once. The source material was peripheral blood mononuclear cells (PBMCs), sampled at baseline. The V and J genes are TRBV13 and TRBJ2-7; D call uncertain. The TCR was taken from a human donor with classical Hodgkin lymphoma. CDR3 in amino acids: CATRSYEQYF. CDR3 in DNA: TGTGCCACTCGCTCCTACGAGCAGTACTTC.